This is a list of T cell receptor beta chains from one sample in a study of T cells in narcolepsy. Here immunoSEQ multiplex PCR was the method, and the copy in TCRdb shows in-frame clones only, minus some. The table shows tens of thousands of clones, with around 80% occurring only once. Source material: CD45RA- memory CD4+ T cells from PBMCs. These receptors came from a human donor with narcolepsy. CDR3s include the opening cysteine and the closing phenylalanine or tryptophan. The order of the fields is V gene, clone size, D gene, J gene, CDR3 DNA, CDR3 protein. The D gene is left open where the match is weak. Expanded clones are given a class, and other clones once, few, many or no size at all.

V gene: TRBV9
clone size: NA
D gene: NA
J gene: TRBJ2-7
CDR3 DNA: TGTGCCAGCAGCCCCCACGGGGATGTATACGAGCAGTACTTC
CDR3 protein: CASSPHGDVYEQYF

V gene: TRBV27
clone size: NA
D gene: TRBD1
J gene: TRBJ2-2
CDR3 DNA: TGTGCCAGCAGTCCGTCCGGGACAGGCACCGGGGAGCTGTTTTTT
CDR3 protein: CASSPSGTGTGELFF

V gene: TRBV7-8
clone size: NA
D gene: NA
J gene: TRBJ1-5
CDR3 DNA: TGTGCCAGCAGCTTTAGCACAGATAGCAATCAGCCCCAGCATTTT
CDR3 protein: CASSFSTDSNQPQHF

V gene: TRBV6-5
clone size: few
D gene: NA
J gene: TRBJ1-3
CDR3 DNA: TGTGCCAGCAGTTCGGAGGGAAACACCATATATTTT
CDR3 protein: CASSSEGNTIYF

V gene: TRBV7-9
clone size: NA
D gene: TRBD1
J gene: TRBJ2-1
CDR3 DNA: TGTGCCAGCAGCCGCGGACAGGGTGGCGATGAGCAGTTCTTC
CDR3 protein: CASSRGQGGDEQFF

V gene: TRBV6-5
clone size: NA
D gene: NA
J gene: TRBJ2-7
CDR3 DNA: TGTGCCAGCAGTTACGGGGGTAACGGCTACGAGCAGTACTTC
CDR3 protein: CASSYGGNGYEQYF

V gene: TRBV2
clone size: few
D gene: NA
J gene: TRBJ1-3
CDR3 DNA: TGTGCCAGTACCTGGGGGCCTGGAAACACCATATATTTT
CDR3 protein: CASTWGPGNTIYF

V gene: TRBV30
clone size: NA
D gene: NA
J gene: TRBJ2-7
CDR3 DNA: TGTGCCTGGAGTGTAAGAGGGGGCGGGAGTATCCACGAGCAGTACTTC
CDR3 protein: CAWSVRGGGSIHEQYF

V gene: TRBV7-3
clone size: NA
D gene: NA
J gene: TRBJ1-1
CDR3 DNA: TGTGCCAGCAGCTCACAGGGACGGCAGAACACTGAAGCTTTCTTT
CDR3 protein: CASSSQGRQNTEAFF

V gene: TRBV6-1
clone size: once
D gene: TRBD2
J gene: TRBJ2-1
CDR3 DNA: TGTGCCAGCAGTCTACTAGCGGGAGGACCTTGGGAGCAGTTCTTC
CDR3 protein: CASSLLAGGPWEQFF

V gene: TRBV7-9
clone size: NA
D gene: NA
J gene: TRBJ2-5
CDR3 DNA: TGTGCCAGCAGCTTAGGTTCCGGACAACCGCTCGGGAAAGAGACCCAGTACTTC
CDR3 protein: CASSLGSGQPLGKETQYF

V gene: TRBV18
clone size: NA
D gene: NA
J gene: TRBJ1-1
CDR3 DNA: TGTGCCAGCTCACCATTCGGAGGGGCCCCGAACACTGAAGCTTTCTTT
CDR3 protein: CASSPFGGAPNTEAFF

V gene: TRBV19
clone size: NA
D gene: NA
J gene: TRBJ1-5
CDR3 DNA: TGTGCCAGTAGTCTCAGGGGATTTCCGGCCCAATATCAGCCCCAGCATTTT
CDR3 protein: CASSLRGFPAQYQPQHF

V gene: TRBV11-3
clone size: NA
D gene: TRBD1
J gene: TRBJ2-1
CDR3 DNA: TGTGCCAGCAGCTTAACAGGGGGCTACTACAATGAGCAGTTCTTC
CDR3 protein: CASSLTGGYYNEQFF

V gene: TRBV9
clone size: NA
D gene: NA
J gene: TRBJ1-6
CDR3 DNA: TGTGCCAGCAGCGTAGTCGGAGGGTGGGATTCACCCCTCCACTTT
CDR3 protein: CASSVVGGWDSPLHF

V gene: TRBV6-5
clone size: NA
D gene: TRBD1
J gene: TRBJ2-7
CDR3 DNA: TGTGCCAGCAGAACAACGGGACAGACCTACGAGCAGTACTTC
CDR3 protein: CASRTTGQTYEQYF

V gene: TRBV5-4
clone size: NA
D gene: TRBD2
J gene: TRBJ2-5
CDR3 DNA: TGTGCCAGCAGCGCAAGCGGGGGATGGGAAGAGACCCAGTACTTC
CDR3 protein: CASSASGGWEETQYF

V gene: TRBV6-6
clone size: NA
D gene: NA
J gene: TRBJ1-1
CDR3 DNA: TGTGCCAGCTCCACGGGACAAGGGGCCACTGAAGCTTTCTTT
CDR3 protein: CASSTGQGATEAFF

V gene: TRBV5-4
clone size: NA
D gene: NA
J gene: TRBJ2-5
CDR3 DNA: TGTGCCAGCAGCTTGGCCGCCGGGGGCGCCTTTGGAGAGACCCAGTACTTC
CDR3 protein: CASSLAAGGAFGETQYF

V gene: TRBV7-9
clone size: few
D gene: NA
J gene: TRBJ1-4
CDR3 DNA: TGTGCCAGCAGCTTTCTACGGGGAGGTTACGAAAAACTGTTTTTT
CDR3 protein: CASSFLRGGYEKLFF

V gene: TRBV10-3
clone size: NA
D gene: NA
J gene: TRBJ2-1
CDR3 DNA: TGTGCCATCAGTGTTTCGGGACTCCCCAATGAGCAGTTCTTC
CDR3 protein: CAISVSGLPNEQFF

V gene: TRBV27
clone size: NA
D gene: NA
J gene: TRBJ1-2
CDR3 DNA: TGTGCCAGCAGTTTATCGAAAGAATCTTACTATGGCTACACCTTC
CDR3 protein: CASSLSKESYYGYTF

V gene: TRBV7-9
clone size: medium-sized
D gene: TRBD1
J gene: TRBJ1-6
CDR3 DNA: TGTGCCAGCAGCTCGACAGGGACCCTAAATAATTCACCCCTCCACTTT
CDR3 protein: CASSSTGTLNNSPLHF

V gene: TRBV30
clone size: NA
D gene: NA
J gene: TRBJ1-4
CDR3 DNA: TGTGCCTGGAGTTTGGGCACAGGAGAATTCAATGAAAAACTGTTTTTT
CDR3 protein: CAWSLGTGEFNEKLFF